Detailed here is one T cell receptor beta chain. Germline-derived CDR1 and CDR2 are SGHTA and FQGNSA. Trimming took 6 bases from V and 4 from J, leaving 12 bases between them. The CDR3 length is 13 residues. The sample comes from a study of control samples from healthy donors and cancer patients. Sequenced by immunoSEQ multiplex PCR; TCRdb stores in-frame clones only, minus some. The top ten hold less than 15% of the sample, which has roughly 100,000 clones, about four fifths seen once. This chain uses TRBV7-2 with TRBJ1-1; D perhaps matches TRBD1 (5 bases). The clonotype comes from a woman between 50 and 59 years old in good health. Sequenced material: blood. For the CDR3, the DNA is TGTGCCAGCAGGCCGGTGGGGACCACTGAAGCTTTCTTT. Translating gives CASRPVGTTEAFF.